This TCR beta chain emerged from a study of control samples from healthy donors and cancer patients. The V and J ends lost 6 bases and 13 bases respectively, with 19 bases between them. The CDR3 contains 13 residues. Germline-derived CDR1 and CDR2 are MNHEY and SMNVEV (reference sequence). Repertoires were generated with immunoSEQ multiplex PCR, while TCRdb's copy carries only in-frame clones and drops some. This table has 120,000 to 150,000 clones, around 92% appearing once. The source is a man aged 30 to 39 in good health. This rearrangement joins TRBV27 to TRBJ2-1; either TRBD1 or TRBD2 may supply D (6 bases each). The material sequenced was blood. CDR3 region: CASRGGDIRSQFF. The CDR3 region has the DNA TGTGCCAGCAGGGGCGGGGACATTCGATCTCAGTTCTTC.